This entry lists 20 T cell receptor beta chains sequenced from one sample in a study of blood T cell repertoires in COVID-19. Here immunoSEQ multiplex PCR was the method, and the copy in TCRdb shows in-frame clones only, minus some. The repertoire holds roughly 160,000 clones, about 88% seen once, with about a quarter in the top ten. Sequencing was performed on peripheral blood. All receptors come from a man aged 55 to 70 with acute or convalescent COVID-19.

V and J are TRBV5-1 and TRBJ1-2, with 9 bases lining up with TRBD1. Trimming cost V 3 bases and J 6 bases; bases outside gene matches: 6. Germline values: CDR1 SGHRS, CDR2 YFSETQ. This CDR3 contains 14 residues. The CDR3 spells CASSSDGTGHGYTF. For the CDR3, the DNA is TGCGCCAGCAGCTCTGACGGGACAGGGCATGGCTACACCTTC.

The chain is built from TRBV3-1 (or the pseudogene TRBV3-2) and TRBJ2-2; weak D call: TRBD1 (6 bases). The germline V gene has CDR1 LGHDT and CDR2 YNNKEL (reference sequence). V lost 5 bases and J lost 4, with 14 bases in between. The CDR3 runs 15 residues. Here the CDR3 reads CASSYGQRPTGELFF. CDR3 DNA: TGTGCCAGCAGCTACGGACAGCGCCCCACCGGGGAGCTGTTTTTT.

This sequence joins TRBV6-5 and TRBJ1-2; D possibly corresponds to TRBD1 (5 bases). V lost 6 bases and J 6 bases, leaving 14 bases between the germline ends. This CDR3 spans 13 amino acids. CDR1 and CDR2 (germline): MNHEY, SVGAGI. The CDR3 sequence: CASRPGGGDGYTF. CDR3 nucleotides: TGTGCCAGCAGACCCGGGGGAGGGGATGGCTACACCTTC.

This clone was observed a single time. CDR3 region: CASSNRVGDYGYTF. The CDR3 nucleotides are TGTGCCAGCAGCAACAGGGTTGGAGACTATGGCTACACCTTC. The chain links TRBV6-5 to TRBJ1-2; TRBD1 might be the D (6 bases). Trimming pared 6 bases from V and 3 bases from J, leaving 14 bases between. The germline gives CDR1 MNHEY, CDR2 SVGAGI. CDR3 length equals 14 residues.

J is TRBJ1-2 and V is TRBV11-3; possibly TRBD1 for D (5 bases). Germline CDR1 and CDR2: SGHNT and YENEEA. The CDR3 is 15 amino acids. V lost 3 bases and J lost 6, with 17 bases in between. The CDR3 spells CASSFSQGTQHGYTF. Here the CDR3 DNA reads TGTGCCAGCAGCTTTTCCCAGGGAACTCAGCATGGCTACACCTTC.

The chain joins TRBV19 to TRBJ1-4; perhaps TRBD1 as D (5 bases). The V end lost 5 bases, the J end lost 12 bases, and 19 bases lay between the germline ends. CDR1 is LNHDA and CDR2 is SQIVND in the germline V gene (reference sequence). There are 14 residues in the CDR3. In nucleotides, the CDR3 is TGTGCCAGTAGTGCCAGGACACCCTTTTTGGAACTGTTTTTT. It is translated as CASSARTPFLELFF.

The chain combines TRBV7-9 with TRBJ1-2, with 11 bases that match TRBD1. V shed 5 bases, J shed 6 bases, and the junction held 5 bases outside the gene matches. Germline loops: CDR1 SEHNR, CDR2 FQNEAQ (reference sequence). This CDR3 has 14 amino acids. The CDR3 here is CASSPGQGAHGYTF. The CDR3 DNA reads TGTGCCAGCAGCCCAGGACAGGGGGCCCATGGCTACACCTTC.

This rearrangement joins TRBV19 to TRBJ1-1, with no clear D. The V gene lost 10 bases and the J gene lost 5 bases, with 20 bases spanning the gap. This CDR3 region has 14 residues. Germline CDR1 and CDR2: LNHDA and SQIVND (reference sequence). In nucleotides, the CDR3 is TGTGCCACCGATCCAACGGGAAAAACAACTGAAGCTTTCTTT. Its protein is CATDPTGKTTEAFF.

This clone was seen a few times. CDR3 loop: CASSLDRNTIYF. CDR3 nucleotides: TGTGCCAGCAGCTTAGACAGAAACACCATATATTTT. The chain uses TRBV11-2 and TRBJ1-3; no firm D call. V was pared by 0 bases and J by 5 bases, with 2 bases between. Germline V gene data show CDR1 as SGHAT and CDR2 as FQNNGV. This CDR3 region has 12 residues.

V usage is TRBV5-1 and J usage is TRBJ2-4; TRBD1 might be the D (6 bases). V lost 4 bases and J 1 base, leaving 21 bases between the germline ends. This CDR3 region has 18 residues. CDR1 is SGHRS, CDR2 YFSETQ, per germline. CDR3 coding DNA: TGCGCCAGCAGCACGGCCCCCAGGGGCGCTGGGGCCAAAAACATTCAGTACTTC. This codes for CASSTAPRGAGAKNIQYF.

The rearrangement joins TRBV6-5 to TRBJ1-1; 7 bases match TRBD1. The CDR3 spans 13 residues. V was clipped by 7 bases and J by 3 bases; unmatched bases: 5. Looked up from germline, CDR1 is MNHEY and CDR2 is SVGAGI. In DNA, the CDR3 is TGTGCCAGCAAGACAGGGTACGACACTGAAGCTTTCTTT. It is translated as CASKTGYDTEAFF.

The V call is TRBV7-8, the J call TRBJ2-3; D may be TRBD1 (6 bases). This CDR3 comprises 15 residues. V gave up 5 bases and J gave up 5 bases, with 17 bases separating them. Looked up from germline, CDR1 is SGHVS and CDR2 is FQNEAQ. The CDR3 sequence is CASSRGQGIVDTQYF. The CDR3 DNA follows: TGTGCCAGCAGCCGGGGCCAGGGGATTGTAGATACGCAGTATTTT.

This chain connects TRBV5-6 to TRBJ1-3; D possibly corresponds to TRBD1 (6 bases). V was cut by 0 bases and J by 0 bases, with 13 bases left in between. The V gene's germline CDR1 is SGHDT and CDR2 YYEEEE. CDR3 length: 17 residues. In nucleotides, the CDR3 is TGTGCCAGCAGCTTGGCGGACAGATTCAGCTCTGGAAACACCATATATTTT. Its translation is CASSLADRFSSGNTIYF. The full variable domain, rest sourced from reference TRBV5-6 and TRBJ1-3, is DAGVTQSPTHLIKTRGQQVTLRCSPKSGHDTVSWYQQALGQGPQFIFQYYEEEERQRGNFPDRFSGHQFPNYSSELNVNALLLGDSALYLCASSLADRFSSGNTIYFGEGSWLTVV.

The V and J genes are TRBV12-3 or TRBV12-4 and TRBJ2-5; weak D call: TRBD2 (5 bases). V lost 2 bases and J 3 bases, leaving 7 bases between the germline ends. The CDR3 extends over 13 amino acids. For the CDR3, the DNA is TGTGCCAGCAGTTTAACAGCGGAAGAGACCCAGTACTTC. Its protein is CASSLTAEETQYF.

The chain has TRBV28 and TRBJ1-1; 7 bases are a match to TRBD1. CDR1 MDHEN and CDR2 SYDVKM come from the germline V gene. This CDR3 has 15 amino acids. Trimming took 6 bases from V and 4 from J; bases not matched to a gene: 11. The CDR3: CASSRKRGRGTEAFF. The CDR3 coding sequence is TGTGCCAGCAGCCGGAAGAGGGGGCGCGGCACTGAAGCTTTCTTT.

The chain links TRBV7-3 to TRBJ2-7; 7 bases are shared with TRBD2. The CDR3 covers 14 residues. Trimming took 5 bases from V and 4 from J; bases not matched to a gene: 8. The germline V gene encodes CDR1 SGHTA and CDR2 FQGTGA. The CDR3 reads CASSPGGSGYEQYF. CDR3 DNA sequence: TGTGCCAGCAGCCCGGGCGGGAGTGGTTACGAGCAGTACTTC.

Turning to this clone: This CDR3 is also generated by other DNA sequences in the sample. This chain links TRBV29-1 with TRBJ1-2, with TRBD1 matching 8 bases. The CDR3 sequence is 11 residues long. Germline loops: CDR1 SQVTM, CDR2 ANQGSEA. V lost 6 bases, J lost 7 bases, and 4 bases stayed unmatched. CDR3 sequence reads: CSVGQGGGYTF. The CDR3 DNA is TGCAGCGTAGGACAGGGTGGTGGCTACACCTTC. The whole variable domain, remainder taken from reference TRBV29-1 and TRBJ1-2, is SAVISQKPSRDICQRGTSLTIQCQVDSQVTMMFWYRQQPGQSLTLIATANQGSEATYESGFVIDKFPISRPNLTFSTLTVSNMSPEDSSIYLCSVGQGGGYTFGSGTRLTVV.

The gene calls are TRBV18 and TRBJ1-2, with 7 bases that match TRBD1. Germline-derived CDR1 and CDR2 are KGHSH and LQKENI. The CDR3 is 16 amino acids. V gave up 3 bases and J gave up 7 bases; unmatched junction bases: 14. The CDR3: CASSPTGATTLGGYTF. CDR3 coding DNA: TGTGCCAGCTCACCTACAGGGGCCACGACCCTTGGTGGCTACACCTTC.

This chain connects TRBV12-3 or TRBV12-4 to TRBJ1-2; D not certain. The V end lost 5 bases, the J end lost 0 bases, and 7 bases lay between the germline ends. The CDR3 totals 13 residues. The CDR3: CASSALANYGYTF. CDR3 sequence (DNA): TGTGCCAGCAGTGCGTTAGCTAACTATGGCTACACCTTC.

V usage is TRBV11-2 and J usage is TRBJ1-4; D call uncertain. CDR3 size: 13 residues. The ends were cut back, 1 base at V and 7 bases at J, with 7 bases in the middle. The germline V gene encodes CDR1 SGHAT and CDR2 FQNNGV. Here the CDR3 reads CASSLASVEKLFF. DNA for the CDR3: TGTGCCAGCAGCTTAGCCTCCGTTGAAAAACTGTTTTTT.